This T cell receptor beta chain was captured by sequencing in a study of cytomegalovirus exposure and HLA in healthy donors. The PCR contained 60 Vbeta and 13 Jbeta primers. Here immunoSEQ multiplex PCR was the method, and the copy in TCRdb shows in-frame clones only, minus some. Here the sample spans about 130,000 clones, over 70% being singletons. CDR1 and CDR2 (germline): SNHLY, FYNNEI. Trimming stripped 9 bases from V and 3 bases from J, with 11 bases between. The CDR3 has 12 amino acids. The receptor comes from a woman under 30 in good health and CMV-seronegative. The chain uses TRBV2 and TRBJ1-1; D ambiguous. Sequencing was performed on PBMCs. The CDR3 nucleotides read TGTGCCAGTACCTCCGCGGACACTGAAGCTTTCTTT. It specifies CASTSADTEAFF.